Only a few counts were recorded for the clone carrying this TCR beta chain. Its antigen is as yet unknown. Preparation of the TCRbeta library involved a method that used unique molecular identifiers. Using its own MiXCR run on the PCR reads, TCRdb lists one record per CDR3 protein. This sample has 900,000 or so distinct CDR3 sequences; roughly 15% occur once, and the top ten carry around 5.3%. This record belongs to a study of T-cell reconstitution after alpha-beta-depleted transplantation in children. Study conclusions and caveats: Newly made T cells mostly supplied T-cell counts and diversity one year after transplant. It was reported that alpha-beta T cells came from several hundred expanded graft clones (about two months after transplant).

The germline V gene has CDR1 KGHSH and CDR2 LQKENI. The V gene lost 1 base and the J gene lost 8 bases, with 6 bases spanning the gap. The CDR3 consists of 13 residues. The source is a male patient aged 5 to 17 who had a stem cell transplant for acute lymphoblastic leukemia, so the T cells may come from the graft donor. The sample was PBMCs, mostly from graft donor cells, taken 360 days after TCRalphabeta/CD19-depleted stem cell transplant. The gene calls are TRBV18 and TRBJ1-6; D gene uncertain. The DNA of the CDR3 is TGTGCCAGCTCACCACAGACCGATTCACCCCTCCACTTT. This encodes CASSPQTDSPLHF.